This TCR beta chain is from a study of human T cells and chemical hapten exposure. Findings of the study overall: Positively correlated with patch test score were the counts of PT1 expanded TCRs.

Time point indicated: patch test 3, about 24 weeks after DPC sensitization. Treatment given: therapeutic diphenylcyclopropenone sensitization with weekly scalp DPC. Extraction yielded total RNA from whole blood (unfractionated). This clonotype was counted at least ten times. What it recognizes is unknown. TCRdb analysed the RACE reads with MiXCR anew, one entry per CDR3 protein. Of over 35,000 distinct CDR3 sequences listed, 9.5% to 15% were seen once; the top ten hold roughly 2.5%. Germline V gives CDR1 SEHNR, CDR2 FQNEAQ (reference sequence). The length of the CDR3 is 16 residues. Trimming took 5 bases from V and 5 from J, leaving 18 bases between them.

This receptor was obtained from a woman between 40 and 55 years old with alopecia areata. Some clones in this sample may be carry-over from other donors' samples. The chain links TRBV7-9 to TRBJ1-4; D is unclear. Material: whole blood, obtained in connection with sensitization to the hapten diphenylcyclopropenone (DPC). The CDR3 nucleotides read TGTGCCAGCAGCCCAATTCCCCAGGCTGGGAATGAAAAACTGTTTTTT. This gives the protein CASSPIPQAGNEKLFF.